This paragraph reports one T cell receptor (beta chain). Antigen specificity is unknown. Isolated PBMCs totaled at least 6 million in each sample. The length of the CDR3 is 16 residues. The V and J ends lost 0 bases and 3 bases, in that order; junction bases with no gene match: 2. The V gene's germline CDR1 is SGHVS and CDR2 FNYEAQ. Primed by a sample-barcoded 5' primer and a J-beta primer mix, a second PCR proceeded for 7 to 11 cycles. Carrying 12 random nucleotides, a template-switch adaptor labeled each individual cDNA molecule. TCRdb itself ran the 5' RACE reads through MiXCR, one entry per CDR3 protein. This sample carries about 1,400,000 distinct CDR3 sequences, approximately 40% of them seen once, and the ten largest clones take roughly 7.9%. The sample originates from a study of blood T cells in healthy people across ages. The wider study: Roughly one uniquely barcoded beta molecule per two T cells was captured. General study findings and limits: Diversity was estimated from one million T cells, and these estimates were considered underestimates.

The TCR was taken from a woman under 30 in good health. Sample: blood. The gene calls are TRBV7-6 and TRBJ2-2; 9 bases agree with TRBD2. The CDR3 DNA reads as TGTGCCAGCAGCTTAGCGACTAGCGGAGACACCGGGGAGCTGTTTTTT. Translating gives CASSLATSGDTGELFF. The whole variable domain, filled in from reference TRBV7-6 and TRBJ2-2, reads GAGVSQSPRYKVTKRGQDVALRCDPISGHVSLYWYRQALGQGPEFLTYFNYEAQQDKSGLPNDRFSAERPEGSISTLTIQRTEQRDSAMYRCASSLATSGDTGELFFGEGSRLTVL.